In this sample, the clone carrying this T cell receptor beta chain turned up once. This sample was taken from a study of identical twins. TCRdb processed the 5' RACE reads anew with MiXCR; each CDR3 protein has one entry. The table lists about 240,000 distinct CDR3 sequences, roughly a tenth of them singletons, with about a tenth in the top ten. CDR1 and CDR2 from the germline V gene are DFQATT and SNEGSKA (reference sequence). The CDR3 has 14 amino acids. V gave up 3 bases and J gave up 3 bases; unmatched junction bases: 5. This chain connects TRBV20-1 to TRBJ1-5; 7 bases agree with TRBD1. This TCR came from a man aged 45-65 years in good health. Material for sequencing was memory T cells sorted from blood. The CDR3 is CSARMGQINQPQHF. CDR3 coding DNA: TGCAGTGCTAGGATGGGACAGATCAATCAGCCCCAGCATTTT.